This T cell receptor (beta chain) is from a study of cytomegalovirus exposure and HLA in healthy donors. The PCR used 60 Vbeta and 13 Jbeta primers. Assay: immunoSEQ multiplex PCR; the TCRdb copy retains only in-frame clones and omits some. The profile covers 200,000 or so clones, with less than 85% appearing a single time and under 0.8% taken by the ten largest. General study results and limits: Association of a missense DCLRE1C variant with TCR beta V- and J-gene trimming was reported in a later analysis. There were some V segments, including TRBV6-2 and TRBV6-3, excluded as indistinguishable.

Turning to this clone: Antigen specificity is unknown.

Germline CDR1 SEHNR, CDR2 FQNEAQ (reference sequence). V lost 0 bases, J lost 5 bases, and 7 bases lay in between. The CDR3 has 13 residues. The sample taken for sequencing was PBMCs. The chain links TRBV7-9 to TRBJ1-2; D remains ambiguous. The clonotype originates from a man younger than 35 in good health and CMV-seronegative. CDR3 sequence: CASSLATTYGYTF. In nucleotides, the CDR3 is TGTGCCAGCAGCTTAGCGACAACGTATGGCTACACCTTC.